The T cell receptor (beta chain) described here comes from a study of blood T cell repertoires in COVID-19 (TCRdb year 2020). With respect to the entire study: Samples covering the acute and convalescent phases of COVID-19 were provided by collaborators in the United States, Italy and Spain. The prospective study material was composed of cDNA or gDNA derived from T cells, B-cell-depleted T cells, or PBMCs. The dataset comprised deeply sampled blood TCRbeta repertoires from subjects exposed to, actively infected with, or recovered from COVID-19. The repertoires were released in a freely available public database meant as a resource for research on the immune response to SARS-CoV-2. The samples were drawn from two sources: the first 160 participants of the ongoing ImmuneRACE study, and fewer than 1,500 subjects contributed by 6 global collaborators. Nearly every sample came with metadata listing a de-identified subject ID, COVID-19 status, age in years and sex. Where available, HLA class I and class II types were obtained from metadata supplied by the sample provider rather than from assay-based typing. Results the study describes overall, beyond this receptor: The amount of clinical and demographic metadata varied by source and participant and was provided uncurated.

The collaborating institutions used their own protocols to collect whole blood in K2EDTA tubes. Collaborator samples were shipped for TCRbeta analysis as frozen whole blood, isolated PBMCs, or DNA extracted from either sample type. TCRbeta CDR3 regions were amplified from genomic DNA using the immunoSEQ Assay, a bias-controlled multiplex PCR. In the original analysis: The number of nucleated cells in each sample was estimated by amplification of reference gene primers within the assay. To quantify the absolute abundance of each unique TCRbeta CDR3 rearrangement, sequence reads were collapsed and filtered. Productive Simpson clonality was computed per sample as the square root of Simpson's diversity index over productive rearrangements. Imported from immuneACCESS, the table was reduced by TCRdb to in-frame sequences with V and J called. These copies leave out some clones; in studies compared against another copy, an unresolved V gene accounts for under half, and the cause of the remainder is not known. V and J calls and clone size come straight from that table; D and trimming were deduced from the DNA. The sample table shows 95,000 to 100,000 clones, and roughly 86% are seen once. Jointly, the top ten make up roughly 12% of the sample.

Inclusive of the bounding cysteine and phenylalanine, the CDR3 is 16 residues long. The only DNA kept is the CDR3, 48 bases in frame from the first base. V is clipped by 1 base and J by 6 bases, and the sequence between their germline boundaries is 17 bases long. Based on the germline V gene, the CDR1 and CDR2 sequences are SGHDT and YYEEEE. Points on this clone: The antigen it binds to is not known. Base qualities are not provided; no much larger clone lies one nucleotide away.

The TCR originated in a woman aged 25-40 years with acute or convalescent COVID-19. The sequenced sample was peripheral blood. The V gene is TRBV5-6 and the J gene is TRBJ1-5, with no confidently assigned D gene. The CDR3 protein: CASSLYMEALSQPQHF. The base sequence is TGTGCCAGCAGCTTGTACATGGAGGCTCTCAGTCAGCCCCAGCATTTT.